These 27 T cell receptor beta chains were all obtained from the same sample, sequenced in a study of T-cell reconstitution after alpha-beta-depleted transplantation in children. Preparation of the TCRbeta library was carried out with unique molecular identifiers. TCRdb analysed the PCR reads with MiXCR anew, one entry per CDR3 protein. The table has 450,000 to 700,000 distinct CDR3 sequences, roughly 27% seen once. Sequencing used PBMCs, obtained before TCRalphabeta/CD19-depleted stem cell transplant. The receptors originated from a boy less than two years old with Wiskott-Aldrich syndrome, due to receive a stem cell transplant.

This chain joins TRBV30 and TRBJ1-2, with D maybe TRBD1 (6 bases). V lost 2 bases and J 8 bases, leaving 9 bases between the germline ends. The CDR3 runs 11 residues. Germline lookup yields CDR1 GTSNPN and CDR2 SVGIG (reference sequence). The CDR3 bases are TGTGCCTGGAGTAGGGGGAGCGGCTACACCTTC. Residues: CAWSRGSGYTF.

The rearrangement links TRBV5-1 to TRBJ2-5, with a tentative D call TRBD2 (5 bases). V was pared by 0 bases and J by 0 bases, with 12 bases between. The CDR3 has 16 amino acids. The germline V gene encodes CDR1 SGHRS and CDR2 YFSETQ. CDR3 residues: CASSLAGGLYQETQYF. Here the CDR3 DNA reads TGCGCCAGCAGCTTGGCCGGCGGGCTGTACCAAGAGACCCAGTACTTC.

V gene TRBV5-1 combines with J gene TRBJ2-3; 8 nucleotides match TRBD2. V lost 4 bases, J lost 4 bases, and 14 bases stayed unmatched. The CDR3 sequence is 17 residues long. Per germline, CDR1 SGHRS and CDR2 YFSETQ. CDR3: CASSSLRRREVSDTQYF. CDR3 nucleotides: TGCGCCAGCAGCAGCCTACGGAGGCGGGAGGTGTCAGATACGCAGTATTTT.

In its sample, this clonotype was seen a few times. V usage is TRBV6-1 and J usage is TRBJ1-5; D unresolved. This CDR3 is built from 16 residues. Germline V gene lookup returns CDR1 MNHNS and CDR2 SASEGT. Trimming left V 1 base short and J 1 base short, with 11 bases between. For the CDR3, the DNA is TGTGCCAGCAGTGAAGTAGGGTATGGGAGCAATCAGCCCCAGCATTTT. It is translated as CASSEVGYGSNQPQHF.

The rearrangement links TRBV4-1 to TRBJ1-2, with no clear D. The germline CDR1 and CDR2 sequences are MGHRA and YSYEKL. The CDR3 is 14 residues long. Trimming pared 0 bases from V and 8 bases from J, leaving 13 bases between. CDR3 region: CASSQERVLGGYTF. In DNA, the CDR3 is TGCGCCAGCAGCCAAGAGAGGGTGTTAGGAGGCTACACCTTC.

This clonotype was observed a few times. The chain links TRBV2 to TRBJ2-1; 10 bases match TRBD2. The CDR3 is 16 amino acids. V was pared by 2 bases and J by 4 bases, with 5 bases of the junction left unmatched. Germline CDR1 and CDR2: SNHLY and FYNNEI. The CDR3 DNA reads as TGTGCCAGCAGTGAAACCGGGACTAGCGTATACAATGAGCAGTTCTTC. This sequence encodes CASSETGTSVYNEQFF. The whole variable domain, filled in from reference TRBV2 and TRBJ2-1, reads EPEVTQTPSHQVTQMGQEVILRCVPISNHLYFYWYRQILGQKVEFLVSFYNNEISEKSEIFDDQFSVERPDGSNFTLKIRSTKLEDSAMYFCASSETGTSVYNEQFFGPGTRLTVL.

The chain joins TRBV10-3 to TRBJ2-3, with 7 nucleotides matching TRBD2. The germline V gene encodes CDR1 ENHRY and CDR2 SYGVKD. J was trimmed by 0 bases and V by 6 bases; bases with no gene match: 6. The length of the CDR3 is 15 residues. CDR3 nucleotide sequence: TGTGCCATCAGGTCTACTAGCGCTAGCACAGATACGCAGTATTTT. It codes for CAIRSTSASTDTQYF.

V is TRBV7-2 and J is TRBJ1-4; perhaps TRBD1 as D (6 bases). Trimming stripped 5 bases from V and 5 bases from J, with 12 bases between. The CDR3 length is 14 residues. The germline CDR1 and CDR2 sequences are SGHTA and FQGNSA. The DNA for the CDR3 is TGTGCCAGCAGCCAAACAGGGCGGAATGAAAAACTGTTTTTT. Its translation: CASSQTGRNEKLFF.

The rearrangement uses TRBV5-1 and TRBJ1-2; D call uncertain. Germline CDR1 SGHRS, CDR2 YFSETQ. Trimming cost V 4 bases and J 0 bases, with 16 bases left between them. This CDR3 has 16 residues. CDR3 DNA sequence: TGCGCCAGCAGCCCGCGTCCAAAACAACCTAACTATGGCTACACCTTC. The encoded protein is CASSPRPKQPNYGYTF.

This chain uses TRBV7-9 with TRBJ2-6; perhaps TRBD2 as D (7 bases). Germline V gene data show CDR1 as SEHNR and CDR2 as FQNEAQ (reference sequence). This CDR3 is 16 amino acids long. Trimming cost V 5 bases and J 8 bases, with 19 bases left between them. As DNA, the CDR3 is TGTGCCAGCAGCCCGAGGGGGGGCGTTGAAACCAACGTCCTGACTTTC. Translated, it gives CASSPRGGVETNVLTF.

The chain uses TRBV10-3 and TRBJ2-3; TRBD2 matches at 7 bases. The CDR3 is 14 residues long. Germline V gives CDR1 ENHRY, CDR2 SYGVKD. Germline trimming cut 4 bases from V and 4 bases from J; bases unmatched to any gene: 5. In DNA form, the CDR3 reads TGTGCCATCAGTGGCGGGAGTGGGGCAGATACGCAGTATTTT. Translated: CAISGGSGADTQYF.

This clonotype has just a few counts. The chain carries TRBV7-7 and TRBJ2-5; 14 positions agree with TRBD2. J gave up 4 bases and V 1 base, and 8 bases lay outside the gene matches. Per germline, CDR1 SSHAT and CDR2 FNYEAQ (reference sequence). The CDR3 is 18 amino acids. The CDR3: CASSLDMRGLAGVETQYF. The CDR3 coding sequence is TGTGCCAGCAGCTTAGATATGAGGGGACTAGCGGGAGTAGAGACCCAGTACTTC.

This clonotype occurred a few times. The rearrangement links TRBV11-2 to TRBJ1-1, with a tentative D call TRBD1 (5 bases). CDR3 size: 13 residues. V gave up 5 bases and J gave up 1 base, with 8 bases separating them. Germline-derived CDR1 and CDR2 are SGHAT and FQNNGV. The CDR3 DNA sequence: TGTGCCAGCAGCAACGGACAGAACACTGAAGCTTTCTTT. Translating it yields CASSNGQNTEAFF.

The rearrangement links TRBV20-1 to TRBJ1-5, with D possibly TRBD1 on 6 matching bases. V lost 2 bases and J 6 bases, leaving 14 bases between the germline ends. The CDR3 contains 14 residues. In germline, CDR1 is DFQATT, CDR2 SNEGSKA (reference sequence). The CDR3 protein is CSARRRGAGQPQHF. In DNA, the CDR3 is TGCAGTGCTAGACGGAGGGGGGCCGGTCAGCCCCAGCATTTT.

The gene calls are TRBV13 and TRBJ2-4; TRBD2 is a possible D gene (6 bases). This CDR3 is built from 17 residues. Germline V gene lookup returns CDR1 PRHDT and CDR2 FYEKMQ (reference sequence). V was shortened by 1 base and J by 0 bases, with 13 bases between the two germline ends. The CDR3 protein is CASSLEAGTSAKNIQYF. Written as DNA, the CDR3 is TGTGCCAGCAGCTTAGAGGCGGGGACGTCAGCCAAAAACATTCAGTACTTC.

This clonotype was seen only a few times. The chain has TRBV5-1 and TRBJ2-3, with TRBD1 as a possible D gene (5 bases). The germline V gene encodes CDR1 SGHRS and CDR2 YFSETQ. V lost 2 bases and J lost 3, with 13 bases in between. The CDR3 contains 15 residues. CDR3 in amino acids: CASSLTGPPTDTQYF. As DNA, the CDR3 is TGCGCCAGCAGCTTAACAGGTCCCCCGACAGATACGCAGTATTTT.

The chain links TRBV7-3 to TRBJ2-1; 12 bases align to TRBD2. Losses at the gene ends were 0 bases for V and 8 bases for J; bases not matched to a gene: 5. The CDR3 totals 16 residues. Germline CDR1 reads SGHTA; CDR2 reads FQGTGA. CDR3 region: CASSLTGLAGFDEQFF. The CDR3 nucleotides read TGTGCCAGCAGCTTAACCGGACTAGCGGGGTTCGATGAGCAGTTCTTC.

The CDR3 protein is CSVETGRRETQYF. The CDR3 nucleotides read TGCAGCGTTGAAACAGGGCGGAGGGAGACCCAGTACTTC. The V and J genes are TRBV29-1 and TRBJ2-5; weak D call: TRBD1 (6 bases). The germline CDR1 and CDR2 sequences are SQVTM and ANQGSEA. The V and J ends lost 2 bases and 5 bases respectively, with 12 bases between them. The CDR3 spans 13 residues.

The rearrangement links TRBV7-6 to TRBJ1-5; TRBD1 matches at 8 bases. This CDR3 comprises 16 residues. CDR1 and CDR2 (germline): SGHVS, FNYEAQ. V shed 5 bases, J shed 0 bases, and the junction held 6 bases outside the gene matches. The CDR3 DNA sequence: TGTGCCAGCAGCCTGGGGGGACAGGATAGCAATCAGCCCCAGCATTTT. Its protein product is CASSLGGQDSNQPQHF.

This chain connects TRBV6-4 to TRBJ1-3; no definite D call. V was shortened by 1 base and J by 6 bases, with 7 bases between the two germline ends. CDR1 is MRHNA, CDR2 SNTAGT, per germline. The CDR3 extends over 13 amino acids. CDR3 DNA sequence: TGTGCCAGCAGTGACTTGGATTTAAACACCATATATTTT. The encoded protein is CASSDLDLNTIYF.

Here the CDR3 reads CATSRFYGGNYNEQFF. The CDR3 coding sequence is TGTGCCACCAGCAGGTTCTATGGGGGGAACTACAATGAGCAGTTCTTC. V is TRBV15 and J is TRBJ2-1; the D gene is possibly TRBD2 (6 bases). The V and J ends lost 3 bases and 3 bases respectively, with 15 bases between them. The CDR3 length is 16 residues. Germline loops: CDR1 LNHNV, CDR2 YYDKDF (reference sequence).

This chain connects TRBV29-1 to TRBJ1-2; no reliable D call. V was shortened by 3 bases and J by 7 bases, with 3 bases between the two germline ends. In germline, CDR1 is SQVTM, CDR2 ANQGSEA. The CDR3 runs 9 residues. CDR3 coding DNA: TGCAGCGTTGAGGGTGGCTACACCTTC. This gives the protein CSVEGGYTF. Full variable domain (remainder filled in from reference TRBV29-1 and TRBJ1-2): SAVISQKPSRDICQRGTSLTIQCQVDSQVTMMFWYRQQPGQSLTLIATANQGSEATYESGFVIDKFPISRPNLTFSTLTVSNMSPEDSSIYLCSVEGGYTFGSGTRLTVV.

The gene calls are TRBV20-1 and TRBJ2-1; D remains ambiguous. Germline CDR1 is DFQATT and CDR2 is SNEGSKA (reference sequence). Trimming left V 6 bases short and J 9 bases short, with 9 bases between. This CDR3 has 10 residues. The CDR3 reads CSAVGSEQFF. The CDR3 region has the DNA TGCAGTGCGGTAGGTAGTGAGCAGTTCTTC.

The chain recombines TRBV11-2 with TRBJ2-3; 11 nucleotides align to TRBD2. CDR3 length: 16 amino acids. Trimming removed 5 bases from V and 1 base from J; junction bases left unmatched: 5. In germline, CDR1 is SGHAT, CDR2 FQNNGV. CDR3 sequence: CASSPRTSGRTDTQYF. Written as DNA, the CDR3 is TGTGCCAGCAGCCCTAGGACTAGCGGGCGCACAGATACGCAGTATTTT.

This clonotype was counted only a few times. This chain uses TRBV9 with TRBJ1-4; TRBD1 matches 9 bases. The CDR3 extends over 16 amino acids. J lost 8 bases, V lost 0 bases, and 8 bases had no gene match. CDR1 is SGDLS and CDR2 is YYNGEE in the germline V gene. CDR3 loop: CASSVAQGQGDEKLFF. The CDR3 DNA reads as TGTGCCAGCAGCGTAGCCCAGGGACAGGGTGACGAAAAACTGTTTTTT.

The gene calls are TRBV7-2 and TRBJ2-5; 9 bases map to TRBD2. There are 16 residues in the CDR3. CDR1 and CDR2 (germline): SGHTA, FQGNSA. V lost 5 bases to trimming and J lost 5 bases; unmatched junction nucleotides: 12. CDR3 loop: CASSPGTSSLGETQYF. The CDR3 region has the DNA TGTGCCAGCAGCCCCGGGACTAGCAGCCTGGGTGAGACCCAGTACTTC.

The chain has TRBV20-1 and TRBJ2-5; D remains unclear. This CDR3 region has 13 residues. The germline V and J ends were trimmed by 4 bases and 2 bases, with 11 bases remaining between them. Per the germline V gene, CDR1 is DFQATT and CDR2 is SNEGSKA (reference sequence). CDR3 nucleotide sequence: TGCAGTGCTATATATGGCGGACAAGAGACCCAGTACTTC. This sequence encodes CSAIYGGQETQYF.